Presented here are 28 T cell receptor beta chains from one specimen sequenced in a study of blood T cell repertoires in COVID-19. Data came from immunoSEQ multiplex PCR; TCRdb stores just in-frame clones and leaves some out. The data show around 44,000 clones, 81% seen once. Sequenced input: peripheral blood. These receptors all come from a man aged 40-50 years with active or convalescent COVID-19.

V is TRBV7-2 and J is TRBJ2-7; 10 nucleotides align to TRBD1. CDR1 SGHTA and CDR2 FQGNSA come from the germline V gene. V trimming: 6 bases; J trimming: 3 bases; junction bases outside the gene matches: 5. The CDR3 is 14 amino acids. The CDR3: CASSTGQGYYEQYF. CDR3 bases: TGTGCCAGCAGTACGGGACAGGGGTACTACGAGCAGTACTTC.

This chain uses TRBV19 with TRBJ1-2, with D tentatively TRBD1 (5 bases). V was pared by 1 base and J by 5 bases, with 8 bases between. This CDR3 is built from 13 residues. The V gene's germline CDR1 is LNHDA and CDR2 SQIVND (reference sequence). In nucleotides, the CDR3 is TGTGCCAGTAGTATAGGGCGACAGTATGGCTACACCTTC. Protein sequence: CASSIGRQYGYTF.

The chain joins TRBV7-8 to TRBJ2-7, with TRBD1 as a possible D gene (6 bases). Between the trimmed V and J ends, which lost 5 bases and 0 bases, there was a span of 14 bases. The CDR3 runs to 15 residues. CDR1 and CDR2 (germline): SGHVS, FQNEAQ. DNA of the CDR3: TGTGCCAGCAGCCGAGGTCAGGGGATCTCCTACGAGCAGTACTTC. As protein: CASSRGQGISYEQYF.

The chain is built from TRBV7-6 and TRBJ2-2; the D gene is possibly TRBD1 (5 bases). Germline V lookup: CDR1 SGHVS, CDR2 FNYEAQ. V dropped 4 bases and J dropped 3 bases, with 12 bases sitting between them. The CDR3 runs to 15 residues. The CDR3 sequence is CASSSQTVDTGELFF. In DNA form, the CDR3 reads TGTGCCAGCAGCTCCCAGACAGTAGACACCGGGGAGCTGTTTTTT.

This clone showed up just once. The chain recombines TRBV28 with TRBJ2-2; 12 nucleotides agree with TRBD1. The CDR3 covers 16 residues. The J segment lost 8 bases and the V segment lost 3 bases, leaving 7 bases of the junction unmatched. CDR1 is MDHEN, CDR2 SYDVKM, per germline. The CDR3 protein is CASSFRGQGAFGELFF. The CDR3 DNA reads TGTGCCAGCAGTTTTAGGGGACAGGGGGCTTTTGGGGAGCTGTTTTTT.

The chain couples TRBV2 to TRBJ2-1; tentatively, D is TRBD2 (5 bases). CDR1 is SNHLY, CDR2 FYNNEI, per germline. V was pared by 10 bases and J by 0 bases, with 19 bases between. The length of the CDR3 is 16 residues. This CDR3 is CAILSEVIDSYNEQFF. CDR3 in DNA: TGTGCCATCCTATCGGAGGTTATAGACTCCTACAATGAGCAGTTCTTC.

As for this clone: Relative to the germline gene, one junction end is altered; a read error may explain this. The chain uses TRBV7-7 and TRBJ2-1; 7 positions agree with TRBD2. Germline V lookup: CDR1 SSHAT, CDR2 FNYEAQ (reference sequence). There are 16 residues in the CDR3. The CDR3 loop is CASSSRIGGEGNEQFF. The CDR3 region has the DNA TGTGCTAGCAGCTCCCGTATTGGGGGGGAGGGGAATGAGCAGTTCTTC. The full variable domain, its missing parts supplied by reference TRBV7-7 and TRBJ2-1, is GAGVSQSPRYKVTKRGQDVTLRCDPISSHATLYWYQQALGQGPEFLTYFNYEAQPDKSGLPSDRFSAERPEGSISTLTIQRTEQRDSAMYRCASSSRIGGEGNEQFFGPGTRLTVL.

The chain has TRBV4-1 and TRBJ2-1, with D tentatively TRBD2 (6 bases). V was shortened by 0 bases and J by 2 bases, with 11 bases between the two germline ends. Germline V gene data show CDR1 as MGHRA and CDR2 as YSYEKL. The CDR3 runs to 16 residues. The CDR3 coding sequence is TGCGCCAGCAGCCAAGAACCGGGAGAGGCCTACAATGAGCAGTTCTTC. This gives the protein CASSQEPGEAYNEQFF.

The CDR3 protein is CASSLSLTTGWANYGYTF. The CDR3 DNA is TGTGCCAGCAGTTTATCACTCACTACAGGGTGGGCTAACTATGGCTACACCTTC. The chain carries TRBV27 and TRBJ1-2, with D tentatively TRBD1 (6 bases). Germline CDR1 and CDR2: MNHEY and SMNVEV (reference sequence). The CDR3 has 18 amino acids. V dropped 0 bases and J dropped 0 bases, with 17 bases sitting between them.

This sequence joins TRBV6-5 and TRBJ1-5; no reliable D call. The CDR3 extends over 15 amino acids. Germline V gives CDR1 MNHEY, CDR2 SVGAGI. Trimming took off 5 bases at V and 3 bases at J, with 14 bases between the two ends. The CDR3: CASSPRRGSNQPQHF. The CDR3 nucleotides are TGTGCCAGCAGTCCGCGAAGAGGGTCCAATCAGCCCCAGCATTTT.

The genes are TRBV11-2 and TRBJ2-3; 9 positions agree with TRBD1. This CDR3 spans 17 amino acids. The V gene's germline CDR1 is SGHAT and CDR2 FQNNGV. V was clipped by 4 bases and J by 0 bases; unmatched bases: 8. CDR3 nucleotides: TGTGCCAGCAGCTACAACAGGGGGCAGACTAGCACAGATACGCAGTATTTT. Amino acid sequence: CASSYNRGQTSTDTQYF.

J is TRBJ2-7 and V is TRBV6-6; 10 bases match TRBD1. The J segment lost 3 bases and the V segment lost 5 bases, leaving 4 bases of the junction unmatched. CDR3 size: 14 residues. CDR1 MNHNY and CDR2 SVGAGI come from the germline V gene (reference sequence). CDR3 loop: CASSGDRGFYEQYF. In DNA, the CDR3 is TGTGCCAGCAGTGGGGACAGGGGCTTCTACGAGCAGTACTTC.

The DNA for the CDR3 is TGCGCCAGCAGCCAACCGACAGGGATCAATCAGCCCCAGCATTTT. Its protein is CASSQPTGINQPQHF. The V call is TRBV4-1, the J call TRBJ1-5, with 7 bases lining up with TRBD1. The length of the CDR3 is 15 residues. J gave up 3 bases and V 2 bases, and 4 bases lay outside the gene matches. CDR1 and CDR2 from the germline V gene are MGHRA and YSYEKL.

The chain has TRBV7-6 and TRBJ2-2; 8 bases are a match to TRBD1. Germline assignment: CDR1 SGHVS and CDR2 FNYEAQ. The trim removed 5 bases at V and 4 bases at J, leaving 6 bases unmatched. CDR3 length: 15 residues. DNA for the CDR3: TGTGCCAGCAGCCTCAGAACAGGGGGCACCGGGGAGCTGTTTTTT. Protein: CASSLRTGGTGELFF.

The J gene is TRBJ2-3, the V gene TRBV28; weak D call: TRBD2 (5 bases). The V gene lost 2 bases and the J gene lost 1 base, with 7 bases spanning the gap. The CDR3 runs 14 residues. Germline-derived CDR1 and CDR2 are MDHEN and SYDVKM. The CDR3 is CASSLSSGTDTQYF. In DNA form, the CDR3 reads TGTGCCAGCAGTTTAAGTAGCGGCACAGATACGCAGTATTTT.

The rearrangement joins TRBV5-1 to TRBJ2-2; possibly TRBD2 for D (6 bases). From germline, CDR1 is SGHRS and CDR2 YFSETQ. This CDR3 comprises 14 residues. V lost 5 bases, J lost 4 bases, and 12 bases lay in between. CDR3 nucleotide sequence: TGCGCCAGCAGGAGGACTATTAGCACCGGGGAGCTGTTTTTT. It is translated as CASRRTISTGELFF.

This clone was found a few times. The rearrangement joins TRBV6-5 to TRBJ1-1, with 10 bases matching TRBD1. Trimming took 6 bases from V and 5 from J; bases not matched to a gene: 9. CDR3 size: 15 residues. In germline, CDR1 is MNHEY, CDR2 SVGAGI. The CDR3 reads CASREPGQGRTEAFF. CDR3 sequence (DNA): TGTGCCAGCAGGGAGCCGGGACAGGGGAGGACTGAAGCTTTCTTT.

The chain links TRBV18 to TRBJ1-1; 7 nucleotides match TRBD1. The CDR3 consists of 14 residues. Germline V gene lookup returns CDR1 KGHSH and CDR2 LQKENI. The J segment lost 0 bases and the V segment lost 10 bases, leaving 8 bases of the junction unmatched. Written as DNA, the CDR3 is TGTGCCACCACGGGGGACAGTTTGAACACTGAAGCTTTCTTT. This sequence encodes CATTGDSLNTEAFF.

The J gene is TRBJ1-4, the V gene TRBV29-1; 7 bases align to TRBD1. The CDR3 has 13 residues. Germline lookup yields CDR1 SQVTM and CDR2 ANQGSEA. Unmatched junction bases numbered 6, after V lost 6 bases and J lost 5 bases. This chain's CDR3 is CSVGDSYNEKLFF. CDR3 in DNA: TGCAGCGTAGGGGACAGTTACAATGAAAAACTGTTTTTT.

This chain joins TRBV5-6 and TRBJ1-5, with 9 bases lining up with TRBD1. V was pared by 2 bases and J by 6 bases, with 6 bases of the junction left unmatched. The CDR3 length is 15 residues. Germline V gene sequence: CDR1 SGHDT, CDR2 YYEEEE. DNA of the CDR3: TGTGCCAGCAGCTTCGGGGACAGGGACGTTCAGCCCCAGCATTTT. It translates to CASSFGDRDVQPQHF.

The chain employs TRBV4-1 and TRBJ2-2, with 7 positions matching TRBD2. Unmatched junction bases numbered 5, after V lost 2 bases and J lost 5 bases. Germline V gene sequence: CDR1 MGHRA, CDR2 YSYEKL. This CDR3 region has 15 residues. This chain's CDR3 is CASSQNTGRTGELFF. For the CDR3, the DNA is TGCGCCAGCAGCCAAAATACCGGGAGGACCGGGGAGCTGTTTTTT.

The count of this clone is one. This chain joins TRBV18 and TRBJ1-2, with D possibly matching TRBD1 (5 bases). In germline, CDR1 is KGHSH, CDR2 LQKENI. Trimming pared 2 bases from V and 8 bases from J, leaving 9 bases between. The CDR3 consists of 12 residues. The CDR3 nucleotides are TGTGCCAGCTCACCAGGGGCGCAGGGCTACACCTTC. Protein: CASSPGAQGYTF.

This clone is classed as medium-sized. CDR3 sequence reads: CASSDSYTDTQYF. CDR3 coding DNA: TGCGCCAGCAGTGATTCCTACACAGATACGCAGTATTTT. The chain couples TRBV10-1 to TRBJ2-3; D not resolved. This CDR3 region has 13 residues. CDR1 WNHNN and CDR2 SYGVQD come from the germline V gene (reference sequence). Trimming removed 3 bases from V and 2 bases from J, with 6 bases in between.

A single count supports this clone. CDR3 in amino acids: CASSLYGEGEAFF. Here the CDR3 DNA reads TGTGCCAGCTCACTTTATGGAGAGGGAGAAGCTTTCTTT. This chain connects TRBV18 to TRBJ1-1, with D unclear. The CDR3 loop spans 13 amino acids. Germline V CDR1 and CDR2: KGHSH, LQKENI. Trimming removed 4 bases from V and 8 bases from J, with 14 bases in between.

This sequence joins TRBV11-3 and TRBJ1-1, with D possibly matching TRBD1 (5 bases). CDR1 and CDR2 (germline): SGHNT, YENEEA. The length of the CDR3 is 13 residues. Trimming took 5 bases from V and 4 from J, leaving 11 bases between them. CDR3 nucleotide sequence: TGTGCCAGCAGCGTTCAGGGTGGCACTGAAGCTTTCTTT. Residues: CASSVQGGTEAFF.

The genes are TRBV29-1 and TRBJ1-1; 9 bases line up with TRBD1. This CDR3 spans 12 amino acids. V shed 6 bases and J 5 bases; nucleotides not matched to a gene: 4. Germline V gives CDR1 SQVTM, CDR2 ANQGSEA. CDR3 coding DNA: TGCAGCGTCCTGACAGGGGGGACTGAAGCTTTCTTT. Amino acids: CSVLTGGTEAFF.

This clone was seen only a few times. J is TRBJ1-1 and V is TRBV19, with D possibly matching TRBD1 (5 bases). The V end was cut by 3 bases, the J end by 5 bases, with 10 bases between. Germline values: CDR1 LNHDA, CDR2 SQIVND (reference sequence). This CDR3 contains 13 residues. This CDR3 reads CASSMTEGTEAFF. The CDR3 DNA follows: TGTGCCAGTAGTATGACAGAAGGAACTGAAGCTTTCTTT. Full variable domain (remainder filled in from reference TRBV19 and TRBJ1-1): DGGITQSPKYLFRKEGQNVTLSCEQNLNHDAMYWYRQDPGQGLRLIYYSQIVNDFQKGDIAEGYSVSREKKESFPLTVTSAQKNPTAFYLCASSMTEGTEAFFGQGTRLTVV.

This clone was recorded a few times. The chain recombines TRBV5-6 with TRBJ2-1; 9 positions match TRBD2. Germline CDR1 and CDR2: SGHDT and YYEEEE. With V trimmed by 0 bases and J by 8 bases, 12 bases remained unmatched. The CDR3 covers 17 residues. The CDR3 DNA reads as TGTGCCAGCAGCTTGGCCGGGGACAGCGGGGGGTGGTATGAGCAGTTCTTC. Translated: CASSLAGDSGGWYEQFF. The entire variable domain, with the rest obtained from reference TRBV5-6 and TRBJ2-1, is as follows: DAGVTQSPTHLIKTRGQQVTLRCSPKSGHDTVSWYQQALGQGPQFIFQYYEEEERQRGNFPDRFSGHQFPNYSSELNVNALLLGDSALYLCASSLAGDSGGWYEQFFGPGTRLTVL.